The 7 T cell receptor beta chains presented below share a single source sample, sequenced in a study of blood T cell repertoires in COVID-19. Measured with immunoSEQ multiplex PCR; TCRdb has only the in-frame clones, and not every one. The sample holds about 270,000 clones, roughly 88% seen once. The source material was PBMCs or T cells enriched from blood (not recorded which). The receptors shown here come from a woman aged 25 to 45 who had recovered from COVID-19.

The V call is TRBV5-1, the J call TRBJ1-2; D call uncertain. The germline V and J ends were trimmed by 2 bases and 2 bases, with 10 bases remaining between them. The germline gives CDR1 SGHRS, CDR2 YFSETQ. This CDR3 is built from 14 residues. CDR3: CASSFGSSNYGYTF. In DNA form, the CDR3 reads TGCGCCAGCAGCTTCGGGAGTTCCAACTATGGCTACACCTTC.

The chain employs TRBV7-3 and TRBJ2-1; D remains ambiguous. From germline, CDR1 is SGHTA and CDR2 FQGTGA. This CDR3 region has 13 residues. The V and J ends lost 5 bases and 7 bases respectively, with 12 bases between them. CDR3 bases: TGTGCCAGCAGCCCCTTTGACTCAAATGAGCAGTTCTTC. Its protein is CASSPFDSNEQFF.

This chain's CDR3 is CASSSERGGQTQYF. The CDR3 DNA is TGTGCCAGCAGCTCCGAGCGGGGGGGCCAGACCCAGTACTTC. The chain employs TRBV5-4 and TRBJ2-5, with 10 bases fitting TRBD2. This CDR3 has 14 amino acids. CDR1 and CDR2 from the germline V gene are SGHNT and YYREEE (reference sequence). The V gene end was trimmed by 3 bases and the J gene end by 6 bases; junction bases not matched to a gene: 5.

The genes are TRBV21-1 and TRBJ2-2; whether TRBD2, the table's D call, matches the DNA was not checked. TRBV21-1 is deemed a pseudogene. The CDR3 spans 20 residues. CDR3 in amino acids: CASKPRRTSGRKMNTGELFF. The CDR3, as DNA: TGTGCCAGCAAACCAAGGAGGACTAGCGGGAGGAAGATGAACACCGGGGAGCTGTTTTTT.

J is TRBJ1-6 and V is TRBV2; D unclear. The germline gives CDR1 SNHLY, CDR2 FYNNEI. The CDR3 spans 15 residues. V lost 6 bases to trimming and J lost 0 bases, with 9 bases between them. For the CDR3, the DNA is TGTGCCAGCAGCGACTCTAGCTCCTATAATTCACCCCTCCACTTT. Translated, it gives CASSDSSSYNSPLHF. The full variable domain, in which reference TRBV2 and TRBJ1-6 provide the parts outside the CDR3, is EPEVTQTPSHQVTQMGQEVILRCVPISNHLYFYWYRQILGQKVEFLVSFYNNEISEKSEIFDDQFSVERPDGSNFTLKIRSTKLEDSAMYFCASSDSSSYNSPLHFGNGTRLTVT.

This sequence joins TRBV9 and TRBJ2-2; no clear D gene. Per the germline V gene, CDR1 is SGDLS and CDR2 is YYNGEE. V was trimmed by 2 bases and J by 7 bases, leaving 18 bases between them. The CDR3 extends over 16 amino acids. In DNA form, the CDR3 reads TGTGCCAGCAGCGTGACCAATGACCCCCGAGGCGGGGAGCTGTTTTTT. Translating it yields CASSVTNDPRGGELFF. The whole variable domain, filled in from reference TRBV9 and TRBJ2-2, reads DSGVTQTPKHLITATGQRVTLRCSPRSGDLSVYWYQQSLDQGLQFLIQYYNGEERAKGNILERFSAQQFPDLHSELNLSSLELGDSALYFCASSVTNDPRGGELFFGEGSRLTVL.

This clone has a handful of counts. The chain uses TRBV10-1 and TRBJ2-2, with TRBD1 matching 9 bases. The V gene end was trimmed by 6 bases and the J gene end by 4 bases; junction bases not matched to a gene: 6. Per the germline V gene, CDR1 is WNHNN and CDR2 is SYGVQD (reference sequence). The CDR3 extends over 15 amino acids. The DNA for the CDR3 is TGCGCCAGCAGACGGGACAGGGTTCTCACCGGGGAGCTGTTTTTT. Translation gives CASRRDRVLTGELFF.